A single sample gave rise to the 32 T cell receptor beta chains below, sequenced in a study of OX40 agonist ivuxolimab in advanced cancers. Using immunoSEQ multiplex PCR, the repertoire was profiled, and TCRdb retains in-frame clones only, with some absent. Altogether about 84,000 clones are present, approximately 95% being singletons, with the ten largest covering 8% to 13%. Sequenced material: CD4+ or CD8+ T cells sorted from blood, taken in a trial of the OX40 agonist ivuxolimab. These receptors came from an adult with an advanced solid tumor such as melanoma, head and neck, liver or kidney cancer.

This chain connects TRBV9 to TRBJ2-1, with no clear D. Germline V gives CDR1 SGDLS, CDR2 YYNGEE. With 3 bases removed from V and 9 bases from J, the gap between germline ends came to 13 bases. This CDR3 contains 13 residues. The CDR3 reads CASSALTPPEQFF. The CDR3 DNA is TGTGCCAGCAGCGCGCTCACCCCTCCTGAGCAGTTCTTC.

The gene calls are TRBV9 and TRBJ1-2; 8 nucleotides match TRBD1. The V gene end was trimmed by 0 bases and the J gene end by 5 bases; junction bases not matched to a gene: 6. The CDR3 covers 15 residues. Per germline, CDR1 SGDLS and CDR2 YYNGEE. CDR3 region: CASSVGQGSGYGYTF. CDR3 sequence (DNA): TGTGCCAGCAGCGTAGGACAGGGGAGTGGATATGGCTACACCTTC.

CDR3 nucleotide sequence: TGCGCCAGCAGCCACGGGACTAGCCCCTACAATGAGCAGTTCTTC. Its translation: CASSHGTSPYNEQFF. V gene TRBV4-3 combines with J gene TRBJ2-1; TRBD2 aligns across 9 bases. The CDR3 has 15 residues. CDR1 is LGHNA and CDR2 is YSLEER in the germline V gene. Germline trimming cut 3 bases from V and 2 bases from J; bases unmatched to any gene: 2.

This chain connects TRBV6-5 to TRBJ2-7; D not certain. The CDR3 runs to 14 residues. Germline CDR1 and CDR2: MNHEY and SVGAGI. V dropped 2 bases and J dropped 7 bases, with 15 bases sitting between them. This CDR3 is CASSYQKVAIEQYF. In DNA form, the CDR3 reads TGTGCCAGCAGTTACCAGAAAGTGGCGATTGAGCAGTACTTC.

CDR3 sequence (DNA): TGCGCCAGCAGCTTCGGGTCCTCCTACGAGCAGTACTTC. Its protein is CASSFGSSYEQYF. The chain links TRBV5-1 to TRBJ2-7; D gene uncertain. Deletions cut 2 bases from V and 0 bases from J, with 6 bases between. There are 13 residues in the CDR3. Germline CDR1 SGHRS, CDR2 YFSETQ.

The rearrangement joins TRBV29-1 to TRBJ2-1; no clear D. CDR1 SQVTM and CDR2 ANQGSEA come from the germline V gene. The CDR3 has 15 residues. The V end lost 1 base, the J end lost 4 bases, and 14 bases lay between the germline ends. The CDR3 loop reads CSVEGTGRDYNEQFF. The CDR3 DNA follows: TGCAGCGTTGAAGGTACCGGTCGAGATTACAATGAGCAGTTCTTC.

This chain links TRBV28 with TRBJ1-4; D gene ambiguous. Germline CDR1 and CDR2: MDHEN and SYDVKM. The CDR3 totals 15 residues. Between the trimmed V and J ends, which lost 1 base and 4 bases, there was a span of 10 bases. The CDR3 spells CASSLSELDNEKLFF. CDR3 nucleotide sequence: TGTGCCAGCAGTTTATCGGAGTTGGATAATGAAAAACTGTTTTTT.

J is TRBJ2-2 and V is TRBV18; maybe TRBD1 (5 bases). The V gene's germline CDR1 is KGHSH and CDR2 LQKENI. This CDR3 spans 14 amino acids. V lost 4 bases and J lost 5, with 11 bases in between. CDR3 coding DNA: TGTGCCAGCTCACAGGGGTCGCTGACCGGGGAGCTGTTTTTT. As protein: CASSQGSLTGELFF.

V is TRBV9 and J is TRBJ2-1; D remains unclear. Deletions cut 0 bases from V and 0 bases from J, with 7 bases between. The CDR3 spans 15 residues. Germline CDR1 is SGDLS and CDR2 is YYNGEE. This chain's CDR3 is CASSVALSSYNEQFF. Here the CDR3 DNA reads TGTGCCAGCAGCGTAGCGTTGAGCTCCTACAATGAGCAGTTCTTC.

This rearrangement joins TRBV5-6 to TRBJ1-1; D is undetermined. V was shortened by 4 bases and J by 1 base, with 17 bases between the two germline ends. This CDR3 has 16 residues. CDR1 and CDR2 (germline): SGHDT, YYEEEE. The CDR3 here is CASSQTRHRANTEAFF. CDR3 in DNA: TGTGCCAGCAGCCAAACAAGACATAGGGCGAACACTGAAGCTTTCTTT. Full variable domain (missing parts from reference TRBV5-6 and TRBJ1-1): DAGVTQSPTHLIKTRGQQVTLRCSPKSGHDTVSWYQQALGQGPQFIFQYYEEEERQRGNFPDRFSGHQFPNYSSELNVNALLLGDSALYLCASSQTRHRANTEAFFGQGTRLTVV.

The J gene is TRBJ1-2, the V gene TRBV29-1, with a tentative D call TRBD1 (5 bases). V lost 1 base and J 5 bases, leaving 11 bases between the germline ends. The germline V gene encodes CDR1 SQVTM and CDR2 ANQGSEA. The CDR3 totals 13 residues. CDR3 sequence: CSVEVQGQYGYTF. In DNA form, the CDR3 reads TGCAGCGTTGAAGTACAAGGACAATATGGCTACACCTTC.

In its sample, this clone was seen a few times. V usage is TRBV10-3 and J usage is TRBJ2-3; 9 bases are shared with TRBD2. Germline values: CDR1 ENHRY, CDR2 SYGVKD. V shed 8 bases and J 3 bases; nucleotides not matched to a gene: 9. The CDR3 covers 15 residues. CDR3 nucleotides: TGTGCCATCCGGCCGATGCGGGAGGGAACAGATACGCAGTATTTT. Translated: CAIRPMREGTDTQYF.

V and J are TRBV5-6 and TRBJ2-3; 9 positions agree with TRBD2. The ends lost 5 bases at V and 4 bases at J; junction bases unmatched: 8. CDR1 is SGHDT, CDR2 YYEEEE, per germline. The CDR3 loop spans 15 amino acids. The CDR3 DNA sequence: TGTGCCAGCAGTTTGCAGCGGGAGGTACCAGATACGCAGTATTTT. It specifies CASSLQREVPDTQYF. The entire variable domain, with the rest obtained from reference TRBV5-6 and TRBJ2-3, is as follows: DAGVTQSPTHLIKTRGQQVTLRCSPKSGHDTVSWYQQALGQGPQFIFQYYEEEERQRGNFPDRFSGHQFPNYSSELNVNALLLGDSALYLCASSLQREVPDTQYFGPGTRLTVL.

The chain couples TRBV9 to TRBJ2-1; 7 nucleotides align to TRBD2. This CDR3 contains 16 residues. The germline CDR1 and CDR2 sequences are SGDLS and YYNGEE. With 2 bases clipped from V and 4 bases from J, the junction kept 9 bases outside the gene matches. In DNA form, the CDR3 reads TGTGCCAGCAGCGTGAAGGCGGGAGTGAATTACAATGAGCAGTTCTTC. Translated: CASSVKAGVNYNEQFF.

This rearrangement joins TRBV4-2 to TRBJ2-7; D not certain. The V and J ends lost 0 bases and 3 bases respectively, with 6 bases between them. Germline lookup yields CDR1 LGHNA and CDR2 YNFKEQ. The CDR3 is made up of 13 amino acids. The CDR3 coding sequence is TGTGCCAGCAGCCAAGAGTCAGACTACGAGCAGTACTTC. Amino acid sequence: CASSQESDYEQYF.

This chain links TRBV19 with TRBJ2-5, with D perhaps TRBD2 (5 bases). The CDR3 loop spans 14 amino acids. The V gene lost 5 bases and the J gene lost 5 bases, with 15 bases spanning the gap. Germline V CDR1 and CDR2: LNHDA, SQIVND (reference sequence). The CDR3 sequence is CASSRPGGFETQYF. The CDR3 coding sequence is TGTGCCAGTAGTCGCCCCGGCGGGTTTGAGACCCAGTACTTC.

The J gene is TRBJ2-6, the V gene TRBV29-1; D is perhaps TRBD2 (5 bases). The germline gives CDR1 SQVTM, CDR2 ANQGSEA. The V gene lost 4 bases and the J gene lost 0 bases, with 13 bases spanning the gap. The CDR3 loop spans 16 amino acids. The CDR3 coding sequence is TGCAGCGTTGTTGAGGGCCAGAGCTCTGGGGCCAACGTCCTGACTTTC. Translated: CSVVEGQSSGANVLTF.

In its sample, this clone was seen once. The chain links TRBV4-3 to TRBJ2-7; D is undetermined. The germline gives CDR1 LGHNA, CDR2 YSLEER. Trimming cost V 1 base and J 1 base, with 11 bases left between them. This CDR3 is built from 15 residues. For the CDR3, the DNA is TGCGCCAGCAGCCAAGCTTTGGGTGGATCCTACGAGCAGTACTTC. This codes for CASSQALGGSYEQYF.

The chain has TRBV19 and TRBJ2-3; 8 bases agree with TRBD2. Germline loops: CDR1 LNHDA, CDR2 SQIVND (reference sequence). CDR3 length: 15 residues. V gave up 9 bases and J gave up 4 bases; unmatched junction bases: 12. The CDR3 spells CASPSPREAPDTQYF. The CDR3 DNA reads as TGTGCCAGCCCCTCCCCGCGGGAGGCCCCAGATACGCAGTATTTT.

In DNA, the CDR3 is TGTGCCAGCAGCCCAGAGGGAGAAACAGTCTCACCCCCGGGCTATGGCTACACCTTC. It codes for CASSPEGETVSPPGYGYTF. The chain employs TRBV9 and TRBJ1-2; D not resolved. The V and J ends lost 4 bases and 4 bases respectively, with 29 bases between them. The CDR3 consists of 19 residues. The germline V gene encodes CDR1 SGDLS and CDR2 YYNGEE.

The CDR3 coding sequence is TGCAGCGTGGACAGACCAGCGGGATTGTTCTTC. Amino acid sequence: CSVDRPAGLFF. The chain has TRBV29-1 and TRBJ2-1; D may be TRBD2 (7 bases). Germline V gene data show CDR1 as SQVTM and CDR2 as ANQGSEA. V gave up 6 bases and J gave up 15 bases, with 18 bases separating them. This CDR3 has 11 amino acids.

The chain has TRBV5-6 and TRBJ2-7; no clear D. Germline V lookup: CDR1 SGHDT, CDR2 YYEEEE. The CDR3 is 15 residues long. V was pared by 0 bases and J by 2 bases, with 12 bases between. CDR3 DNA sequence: TGTGCCAGCAGCTTGGAGCTGGGCGGTCCCTACGAGCAGTACTTC. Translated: CASSLELGGPYEQYF.

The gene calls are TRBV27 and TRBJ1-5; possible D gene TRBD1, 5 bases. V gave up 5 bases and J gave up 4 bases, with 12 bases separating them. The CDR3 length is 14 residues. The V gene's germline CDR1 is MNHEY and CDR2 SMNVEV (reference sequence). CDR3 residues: CASSLSGLNQPQHF. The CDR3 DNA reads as TGTGCCAGCAGTCTTTCGGGACTTAATCAGCCCCAGCATTTT.

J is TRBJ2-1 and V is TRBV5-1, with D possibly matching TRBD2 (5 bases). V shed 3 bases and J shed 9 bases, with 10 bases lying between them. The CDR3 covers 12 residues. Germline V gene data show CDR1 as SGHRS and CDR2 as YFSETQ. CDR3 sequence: CASSSGVREQFF. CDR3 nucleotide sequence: TGCGCCAGCAGCTCCGGGGTCCGTGAGCAGTTCTTC.

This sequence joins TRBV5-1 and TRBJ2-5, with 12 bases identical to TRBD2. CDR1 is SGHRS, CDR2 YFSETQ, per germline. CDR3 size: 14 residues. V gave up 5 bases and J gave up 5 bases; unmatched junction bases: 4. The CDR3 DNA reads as TGCGCCAGCAGACTAGCGGGAGGAGTGGAGACCCAGTACTTC. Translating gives CASRLAGGVETQYF.

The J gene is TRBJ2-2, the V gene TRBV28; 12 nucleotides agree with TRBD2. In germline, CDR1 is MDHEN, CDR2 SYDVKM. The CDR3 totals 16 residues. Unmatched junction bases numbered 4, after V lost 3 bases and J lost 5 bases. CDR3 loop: CASSLGLAGGTGELFF. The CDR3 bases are TGTGCCAGCAGTTTGGGGCTAGCGGGAGGGACCGGGGAGCTGTTTTTT.

CDR3 amino acids: CASSQGTGEQFF. The CDR3 nucleotides are TGTGCCAGCAGCCAAGGGACCGGAGAGCAGTTCTTC. The gene calls are TRBV14 and TRBJ2-1; D is unclear. This CDR3 region has 12 residues. Trimming left V 1 base short and J 10 bases short, with 8 bases between. Germline-derived CDR1 and CDR2 are SGHDN and FVKESK.

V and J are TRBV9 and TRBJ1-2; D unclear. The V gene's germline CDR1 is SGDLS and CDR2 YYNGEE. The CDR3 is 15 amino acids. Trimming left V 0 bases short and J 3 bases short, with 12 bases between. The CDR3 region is CASSVGLVRDYGYTF. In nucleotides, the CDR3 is TGTGCCAGCAGCGTAGGTCTGGTACGCGACTATGGCTACACCTTC.

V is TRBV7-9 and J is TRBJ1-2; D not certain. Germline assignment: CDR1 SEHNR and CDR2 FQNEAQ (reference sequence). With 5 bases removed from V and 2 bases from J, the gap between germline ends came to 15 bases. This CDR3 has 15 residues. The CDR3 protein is CASSPPTTENYGYTF. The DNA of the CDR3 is TGTGCCAGCAGCCCCCCCACTACAGAGAACTATGGCTACACCTTC.

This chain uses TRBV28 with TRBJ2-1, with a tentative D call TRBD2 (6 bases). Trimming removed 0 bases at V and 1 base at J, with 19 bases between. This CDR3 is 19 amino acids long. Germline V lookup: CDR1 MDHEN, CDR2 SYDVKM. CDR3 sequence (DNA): TGTGCCAGCAGTTTATGGCAATTCCAACTAGCCCAATCCTACAATGAGCAGTTCTTC. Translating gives CASSLWQFQLAQSYNEQFF.

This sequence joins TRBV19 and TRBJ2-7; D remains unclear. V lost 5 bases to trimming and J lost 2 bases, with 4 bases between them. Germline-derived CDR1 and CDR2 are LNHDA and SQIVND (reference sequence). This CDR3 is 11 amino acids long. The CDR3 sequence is CASSYAYEQYF. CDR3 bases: TGTGCCAGTAGTTACGCCTACGAGCAGTACTTC.

As DNA, the CDR3 is TGTGCCAGCAGATTCACGGGTGGACTAGCGGACAATGAGCAGTTCTTC. This codes for CASRFTGGLADNEQFF. V gene TRBV2 combines with J gene TRBJ2-1; 10 positions match TRBD2. Germline lookup yields CDR1 SNHLY and CDR2 FYNNEI. CDR3 size: 16 residues. Unmatched junction bases numbered 10, after V lost 6 bases and J lost 5 bases.